This is a list of T cell receptor beta chains from one sample in a study of blood T cell repertoires in COVID-19. Clones were read by immunoSEQ multiplex PCR, and TCRdb kept only the in-frame ones, dropping some. The sample lists some 200,000 clones; around 84% were seen once. Sequencing input: peripheral blood. The receptors were sampled from a human donor in a cohort sampled during active COVID-19. Both conserved end residues are part of each CDR3. A D gene is named only where the DNA matches it firmly. The size entry is marked missing in some rows and otherwise reads once, few, many or a size class.

V,D,J,size,DNA,CDR3
TRBV28,TRBD2,TRBJ2-7,.,TGTGCCAGCAGTCTCAGGCCCAGCGGGAGTGTTAGGTACGAGCAGTACTTC,CASSLRPSGSVRYEQYF
TRBV29-1,TRBD2,TRBJ2-3,.,TGCAGCGTTGAAGATCCGGGACTAGCGGGGATCACAGATACGCAGTATTTT,CSVEDPGLAGITDTQYF
TRBV10-1,.,TRBJ2-5,.,TGCGCCAGCAGATCAGGGGAGATTGAAAAAGAGACCCAGTACTTC,CASRSGEIEKETQYF
TRBV28,TRBD2,TRBJ2-1,.,TGTGCCAGCAGTTCTAGCGGAGCTGGGTCCAATGAGCAGTTCTTC,CASSSSGAGSNEQFF
TRBV7-9,.,TRBJ2-2,.,TGTGCCAGCAGCTCAACTTCGGGACTCAAGAGCACCGGGGAGCTGTTTTTT,CASSSTSGLKSTGELFF
TRBV5-1,TRBD1,TRBJ2-7,.,TGCGCCAGCAGCCTACAGGGGGACGAGCAGTACTTC,CASSLQGDEQYF
TRBV20-1,.,TRBJ1-2,.,TGCAGTGCCCGGGTCTATGGCTACACCTTC,CSARVYGYTF
TRBV6-5,.,TRBJ1-1,many,TGTGCCAGCAGTTACTCGGTTGGAGGGAACACTGAAGCTTTCTTT,CASSYSVGGNTEAFF
TRBV3-1/TRBV3-2,.,TRBJ2-1,.,TGTGCCAGCAGCCCCCCTAGCTCCTACAATGAGCAGTTCTTC,CASSPPSSYNEQFF
TRBV28,.,TRBJ1-1,few,TGTGCCAGCAGTCCCTCCCGTGAAGCTTTCTTT,CASSPSREAFF
TRBV28,.,TRBJ1-6,.,TGTGCCAGCAGCAGTCAAAATTACAGGAATTCACCCCTCCACTTT,CASSSQNYRNSPLHF
TRBV5-4,TRBD1,TRBJ2-2,.,TGTGCCAGCAGCTCTGTCGGACAGGGAATGGCCGGGGAGCTGTTTTTT,CASSSVGQGMAGELFF
TRBV10-3,.,TRBJ1-3,.,TGTGCCACCCTCAGAGGAGGTTTATCTGGAAACACCATATATTTT,CATLRGGLSGNTIYF
TRBV2,.,TRBJ2-1,.,TGTGCCAGCAGTGGGGCCATGCGCTCCTACAATGAGCAGTTCTTC,CASSGAMRSYNEQFF
TRBV6-5,TRBD2,TRBJ2-7,.,TGTGCCAGCAGTTCAACTAGCGGTAAAAGCTCCTACGAGCAGTACTTC,CASSSTSGKSSYEQYF
TRBV6-5,.,TRBJ1-3,few,TGTGCCAGCAGATGGACAGAGCCACCCAACACCATATATTTT,CASRWTEPPNTIYF
TRBV5-1,TRBD1,TRBJ1-1,.,TGCGCCAGCAGTCGAGGGGACAGGGGGCGCGGGACTGAAGCTTTCTTT,CASSRGDRGRGTEAFF
TRBV27,.,TRBJ1-2,.,TGTGCCAGCAGTTTACGCGCCCATAACTATGGCTACACCTTC,CASSLRAHNYGYTF
TRBV28,TRBD2,TRBJ2-2,.,TGTGCCAGCAGACTCCGGACTAGCGGGGGGGCCGGGGAGCTGTTTTTT,CASRLRTSGGAGELFF
TRBV21-1,.,TRBJ1-1,.,TGTGCCAGCAGCAAAGAGGGGGCAGGGGGCCTCACTGAAGCTTTCTTT,CASSKEGAGGLTEAFF
TRBV27,TRBD2,TRBJ2-7,.,TGTGCCATCCCCGACCTCAGGGACGGGCTAGCGGGGTACTACGAGCAGTACTTC,CAIPDLRDGLAGYYEQYF
TRBV6-5,.,TRBJ1-5,.,TGTGCCAGCAGCCACACGACGACAAATCAGCCCCAGCATTTT,CASSHTTTNQPQHF
TRBV2,.,TRBJ2-1,.,TGTGCCAGCACTCCGGGACTCCCTACCAGGGAGCAGTTCTTC,CASTPGLPTREQFF
TRBV19,.,TRBJ1-5,few,TGTGCCAGTAGTATAGTACAGGGGCCCCAGCATTTT,CASSIVQGPQHF
TRBV7-2,TRBD1,TRBJ1-2,once,TGTGCCAGCAGCTTAGCGGACAGGGGGCTCTATGGCTACACCTTC,CASSLADRGLYGYTF
TRBV24-1,.,TRBJ1-1,.,TGTGCCACCAGTGATTTGAAGGGGGGGGAAACTGAAGCTTTCTTT,CATSDLKGGETEAFF
TRBV12-3/TRBV12-4,.,TRBJ1-1,.,TGTGCCAGCAGTCGCCGGGGTCTTGAAGCTTTCTTT,CASSRRGLEAFF
TRBV5-8,.,TRBJ2-7,once,TGTGCCAGCAGCATGCTAGGACAGCTCTACGAGCAGTACTTC,CASSMLGQLYEQYF
TRBV6-4,.,TRBJ1-1,few,TGTGCCAGCAGTGCGGGGACTGAAGCTTTCTTT,CASSAGTEAFF
TRBV24-1,.,TRBJ2-3,.,TGTGCCACCAGTGATTTGGCGCCGGGAGATACGCAGTATTTT,CATSDLAPGDTQYF
TRBV5-1,.,TRBJ2-7,.,TGCGCCAGCAGCACTCATGACAGTCCTTACGAGCAGTACTTC,CASSTHDSPYEQYF
TRBV19,.,TRBJ2-2,.,TGTGCCAGTAGTCCCTTGATGACTAGTGCTGGGGAGCTGTTTTTT,CASSPLMTSAGELFF
TRBV28,.,TRBJ1-4,.,TGTGCCAGCACGGAAGTAGGACAGTATAATGAAAAACTGTTTTTT,CASTEVGQYNEKLFF
TRBV6-5,TRBD2,TRBJ2-7,.,TGTGCCAGCAGGACGGGACTAGCCTACGAGCAGTACTTC,CASRTGLAYEQYF
TRBV3-1/TRBV3-2,.,TRBJ1-1,.,TGTGCCAGCAGCCATGACAGTTTGAACACTGAAGCTTTCTTT,CASSHDSLNTEAFF
TRBV12-3/TRBV12-4,.,TRBJ2-7,few,TGTGCCAGCAGCCGCCCACCTACCTACGAGCAGTACTTC,CASSRPPTYEQYF
TRBV19,TRBD1,TRBJ2-7,.,TGTGCCAGTAGTTCCCCCGGGACAGGGTACGAGCAGTACTTC,CASSSPGTGYEQYF